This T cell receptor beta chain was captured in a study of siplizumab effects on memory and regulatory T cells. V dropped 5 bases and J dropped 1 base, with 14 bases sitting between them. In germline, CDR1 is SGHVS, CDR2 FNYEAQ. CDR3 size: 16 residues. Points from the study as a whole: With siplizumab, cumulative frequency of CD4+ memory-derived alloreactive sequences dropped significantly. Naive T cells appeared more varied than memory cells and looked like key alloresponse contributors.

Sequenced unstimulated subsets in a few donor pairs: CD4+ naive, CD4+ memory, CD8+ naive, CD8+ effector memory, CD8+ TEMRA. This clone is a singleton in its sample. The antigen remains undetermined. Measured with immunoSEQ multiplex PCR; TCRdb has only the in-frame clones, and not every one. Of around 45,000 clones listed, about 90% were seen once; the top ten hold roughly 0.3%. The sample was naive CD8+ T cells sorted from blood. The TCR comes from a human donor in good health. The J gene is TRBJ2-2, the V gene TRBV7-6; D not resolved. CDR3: CASSPAARQNTGELFF. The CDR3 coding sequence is TGTGCCAGCAGCCCTGCCGCGCGTCAGAACACCGGGGAGCTGTTTTTT.